These 29 T cell receptor beta chains were all obtained from the same sample, sequenced in a study of T cell responses to AZD1222 COVID-19 vaccine. TCRdb's table, derived via immunoSEQ multiplex PCR, lists solely in-frame clones and lacks some. The table includes 130,000 to 150,000 clones, roughly 80% detected once. The specimen comprised peripheral blood, sampled on day 0 of MenACWY control vaccination. The receptors were sampled from an adult in good health.

V usage is TRBV7-3 and J usage is TRBJ1-1; 9 nucleotides line up with TRBD1. Germline V gives CDR1 SGHTA, CDR2 FQGTGA. The CDR3 consists of 15 residues. V dropped 4 bases and J dropped 5; count of bases not matched to a gene: 8. The CDR3 spells CASSSSGTGSTEAFF. CDR3 nucleotides: TGTGCCAGCAGCTCGTCCGGGACAGGGAGTACTGAAGCTTTCTTT.

This clone was recorded only once. This chain uses TRBV6-5 with TRBJ1-1, with D maybe TRBD1 (6 bases). The CDR3 has 15 amino acids. The V and J ends lost 0 bases and 2 bases respectively, with 10 bases between them. CDR1 and CDR2 from the germline V gene are MNHEY and SVGAGI. In DNA form, the CDR3 reads TGTGCCAGCAGTTACTCCGGACAGAGAAACACTGAAGCTTTCTTT. It encodes CASSYSGQRNTEAFF.

In this sample, this clone turned up once. The chain employs TRBV5-4 and TRBJ2-6, with 9 bases matching TRBD2. There are 18 residues in the CDR3. Germline-derived CDR1 and CDR2 are SGHNT and YYREEE (reference sequence). With 4 bases clipped from V and 0 bases from J, the junction kept 8 bases outside the gene matches. CDR3 residues: CASSRSGLANSGANVLTF. The DNA of the CDR3 is TGTGCCAGCAGCCGATCGGGACTAGCAAACTCTGGGGCCAACGTCCTGACTTTC.

This sequence joins TRBV5-5 and TRBJ1-1; D ambiguous. Germline CDR1 SGHKS, CDR2 YYEKEE (reference sequence). V lost 8 bases, J lost 1 base, and 15 bases lay in between. This CDR3 is built from 14 residues. This CDR3 is CASMWERRNTEAFF. The CDR3 DNA is TGTGCCAGTATGTGGGAGCGGAGGAACACTGAAGCTTTCTTT.

This chain joins TRBV2 and TRBJ2-7; D is ambiguous. The V end lost 6 bases, the J end lost 3 bases, and 9 bases lay between the germline ends. This CDR3 has 12 amino acids. The germline CDR1 and CDR2 sequences are SNHLY and FYNNEI. CDR3 nucleotide sequence: TGTGCCAGCAGCGCCTTGGGCTACGAGCAGTACGTC. This encodes CASSALGYEQYV.

This clone was detected a few times. V and J are TRBV5-4 and TRBJ1-2; 9 bases map to TRBD1. CDR1 is SGHNT and CDR2 is YYREEE in the germline V gene (reference sequence). The CDR3 sequence is 14 residues long. Trimming removed 7 bases from V and 13 bases from J; junction bases left unmatched: 17. In DNA, the CDR3 is TGTGCCAGCCGGTTTGGGAGGACAGGGGAAGGAGGCACCTTC. Amino acids: CASRFGRTGEGGTF.

The J gene is TRBJ2-4, the V gene TRBV15, with D maybe TRBD1 (6 bases). The length of the CDR3 is 15 residues. The germline V gene has CDR1 LNHNV and CDR2 YYDKDF (reference sequence). V gave up 5 bases and J gave up 0 bases, with 11 bases separating them. The CDR3 DNA reads TGTGCCACCAGCCCCAGGGGATCAGCCAAAAACATTCAGTACTTC. It codes for CATSPRGSAKNIQYF. Combining the CDR3 with reference TRBV15 and TRBJ2-4 gives the whole variable domain DAMVIQNPRYQVTQFGKPVTLSCSQTLNHNVMYWYQQKSSQAPKLLFHYYDKDFNNEADTPDNFQSRRPNTSFCFLDIRSPGLGDTAMYLCATSPRGSAKNIQYFGAGTRLSVL.

The J gene is TRBJ1-4, the V gene TRBV9; D perhaps matches TRBD1 (6 bases). This CDR3 comprises 15 residues. The germline V gene has CDR1 SGDLS and CDR2 YYNGEE. The V gene lost 3 bases and the J gene lost 5 bases, with 14 bases spanning the gap. The CDR3 DNA is TGTGCCAGCAGCGCAAACAGGGCGGGGAATGAAAAACTGTTTTTT. Translated, it gives CASSANRAGNEKLFF.

V is TRBV14 and J is TRBJ1-4; 7 bases line up with TRBD1. The CDR3 has 15 residues. V was clipped by 4 bases and J by 4 bases; unmatched bases: 6. Germline V lookup: CDR1 SGHDN, CDR2 FVKESK. The CDR3 loop reads CASSLVTGNNEKLFF. In DNA form, the CDR3 reads TGTGCCAGCAGCCTCGTGACAGGGAATAATGAAAAACTGTTTTTT.

The chain recombines TRBV6-1 with TRBJ2-3, with 7 bases lining up with TRBD2. This CDR3 has 17 amino acids. The ends lost 3 bases at V and 1 base at J; junction bases unmatched: 10. Germline V lookup: CDR1 MNHNS, CDR2 SASEGT. CDR3 sequence: CASSEVGGTLGTDTQYF. CDR3 DNA sequence: TGTGCCAGCAGTGAGGTGGGAGGGACCCTCGGCACAGATACGCAGTATTTT.

V is TRBV12-3 or TRBV12-4 and J is TRBJ2-1; the D is unclear. This CDR3 is 12 amino acids long. V lost 6 bases and J lost 8, with 11 bases in between. CDR3 in amino acids: CASSRHDYEQFF. DNA for the CDR3: TGTGCCAGCAGCAGACACGACTATGAGCAGTTCTTC.

The genes are TRBV9 and TRBJ1-1; 9 bases align to TRBD1. The CDR3 is 13 residues long. Germline V gene lookup returns CDR1 SGDLS and CDR2 YYNGEE. V dropped 2 bases and J dropped 9; count of bases not matched to a gene: 5. The CDR3 coding sequence is TGTGCCAGCAGCGTTACGGGACAGGGTCAAGCTTTCTTT. As protein: CASSVTGQGQAFF. Full variable domain (remainder filled in from reference TRBV9 and TRBJ1-1): DSGVTQTPKHLITATGQRVTLRCSPRSGDLSVYWYQQSLDQGLQFLIQYYNGEERAKGNILERFSAQQFPDLHSELNLSSLELGDSALYFCASSVTGQGQAFFGQGTRLTVV.

The chain links TRBV7-2 to TRBJ2-7, with a tentative D call TRBD2 (6 bases). Germline V lookup: CDR1 SGHTA, CDR2 FQGNSA. CDR3 length: 15 amino acids. The V end was cut by 1 base, the J end by 3 bases, with 13 bases between. Here the CDR3 reads CASSLGGLLLYEQYF. Written as DNA, the CDR3 is TGTGCCAGCAGCTTAGGGGGACTTCTTCTCTACGAGCAGTACTTC. The full variable domain, rest sourced from reference TRBV7-2 and TRBJ2-7, is GAGVSQSPSNKVTEKGKDVELRCDPISGHTALYWYRQSLGQGLEFLIYFQGNSAPDKSGLPSDRFSAERTGGSVSTLTIQRTQQEDSAVYLCASSLGGLLLYEQYFGPGTRLTVT.

This clone was observed a single time. The V call is TRBV28, the J call TRBJ1-1; a weak D match, TRBD1 (5 bases). The V end lost 2 bases, the J end lost 6 bases, and 16 bases lay between the germline ends. Germline V gene sequence: CDR1 MDHEN, CDR2 SYDVKM. The CDR3 contains 15 residues. The CDR3: CASSLMGTPFAEAFF. The DNA of the CDR3 is TGTGCCAGCAGTTTAATGGGGACCCCCTTTGCTGAAGCTTTCTTT.

The chain uses TRBV14 and TRBJ2-3; 12 nucleotides match TRBD2. Losses at the gene ends were 4 bases for V and 2 bases for J; bases not matched to a gene: 4. CDR1 is SGHDN and CDR2 is FVKESK in the germline V gene. This CDR3 spans 16 amino acids. The CDR3 coding sequence is TGTGCCAGCAGCCTAGGACTAGCGGGGTTCACAGATACGCAGTATTTT. It translates to CASSLGLAGFTDTQYF. The full variable domain, its missing parts supplied by reference TRBV14 and TRBJ2-3, is EAGVTQFPSHSVIEKGQTVTLRCDPISGHDNLYWYRRVMGKEIKFLLHFVKESKQDESGMPNNRFLAERTGGTYSTLKVQPAELEDSGVYFCASSLGLAGFTDTQYFGPGTRLTVL.

The V gene is TRBV7-6, the J gene TRBJ2-2; either TRBD1 or TRBD2 may supply D (5 bases each). V was pared by 1 base and J by 3 bases, with 15 bases between. The V gene's germline CDR1 is SGHVS and CDR2 FNYEAQ. CDR3 length: 17 amino acids. The DNA of the CDR3 is TGTGCCAGCAGCTTAGAGGTGCGATTGGGGGACACCGGGGAGCTGTTTTTT. It is translated as CASSLEVRLGDTGELFF.

The chain is built from TRBV24-1 and TRBJ1-2; possibly TRBD1 for D (5 bases). V was cut by 3 bases and J by 2 bases, with 18 bases left in between. Per germline, CDR1 KGHDR and CDR2 SFDVKD. This CDR3 spans 17 amino acids. The CDR3 loop reads CATSDDTGLGRNYGYTF. CDR3 coding DNA: TGTGCCACCAGTGATGATACAGGATTGGGGCGAAACTATGGCTACACCTTC.

The genes are TRBV7-9 and TRBJ2-1; D is possibly TRBD2 (6 bases). V lost 1 base and J 7 bases, leaving 14 bases between the germline ends. The CDR3 totals 15 residues. The V gene's germline CDR1 is SEHNR and CDR2 FQNEAQ (reference sequence). CDR3 sequence reads: CASSLGSGRGNEQFF. The DNA for the CDR3 is TGTGCCAGCAGCTTAGGGTCGGGGCGGGGAAATGAGCAGTTCTTC.

The CDR3 spells CASSELTKHNSPLHF. CDR3 in DNA: TGTGCCAGCAGTGAACTAACCAAGCATAATTCACCCCTCCACTTT. The chain has TRBV6-1 and TRBJ1-6; D unclear. Germline loops: CDR1 MNHNS, CDR2 SASEGT. The V and J ends lost 2 bases and 5 bases respectively, with 10 bases between them. CDR3 length: 15 residues.

V gene TRBV27 combines with J gene TRBJ2-3; 10 nucleotides line up with TRBD2. Germline-derived CDR1 and CDR2 are MNHEY and SMNVEV (reference sequence). The CDR3 consists of 15 residues. V shed 4 bases, J shed 1 base, and the junction held 2 bases outside the gene matches. CDR3 residues: CASSSGTSGTDTQYF. The CDR3 DNA sequence: TGTGCCAGCAGTTCCGGGACTAGCGGCACAGATACGCAGTATTTT.

The rearrangement links TRBV19 to TRBJ1-2; no clear D gene. CDR3 length: 14 residues. The V gene lost 7 bases and the J gene lost 6 bases, with 18 bases spanning the gap. Germline assignment: CDR1 LNHDA and CDR2 SQIVND (reference sequence). This CDR3 reads CASNIALGPNGYTF. The CDR3 DNA reads TGTGCCAGTAACATCGCATTGGGCCCCAATGGCTACACCTTC.

Comments on this clone: The identical CDR3 is also encoded by other nucleotide sequences in the sample. The J gene is TRBJ2-2, the V gene TRBV3-1 (or the pseudogene TRBV3-2); TRBD1 matches at 9 bases. Trimming removed 4 bases from V and 3 bases from J; junction bases left unmatched: 3. The germline CDR1 and CDR2 sequences are LGHDT and YNNKEL (reference sequence). The CDR3 extends over 15 amino acids. In DNA, the CDR3 is TGTGCCAGCAGCCCGACAGGGGGATACACCGGGGAGCTGTTTTTT. Translation gives CASSPTGGYTGELFF.

V and J are TRBV5-4 and TRBJ2-3, with D unresolved. The CDR3 is made up of 13 amino acids. The V gene lost 4 bases and the J gene lost 2 bases, with 8 bases spanning the gap. Germline V gene sequence: CDR1 SGHNT, CDR2 YYREEE (reference sequence). CDR3 protein: CASSVTTTDTQYF. The CDR3 nucleotides read TGTGCCAGCAGCGTTACAACCACAGATACGCAGTATTTT. Complete variable domain (other parts from reference TRBV5-4 and TRBJ2-3): ETGVTQSPTHLIKTRGQQVTLRCSSQSGHNTVSWYQQALGQGPQFIFQYYREEENGRGNFPPRFSGLQFPNYSSELNVNALELDDSALYLCASSVTTTDTQYFGPGTRLTVL.

V usage is TRBV9 and J usage is TRBJ2-3; D remains ambiguous. This CDR3 spans 15 amino acids. Per germline, CDR1 SGDLS and CDR2 YYNGEE. V shed 4 bases and J shed 4 bases, with 16 bases lying between them. The CDR3 DNA follows: TGTGCCAGCAGCCCCCCTAGGTCTGGGCCAGATACGCAGTATTTT. It codes for CASSPPRSGPDTQYF.

The chain combines TRBV7-9 with TRBJ2-5; D call uncertain. CDR1 SEHNR and CDR2 FQNEAQ come from the germline V gene (reference sequence). CDR3 length: 13 residues. V was clipped by 4 bases and J by 5 bases, with 11 bases between them. This chain's CDR3 is CASSSPRPETQYF. DNA of the CDR3: TGTGCCAGCAGCTCCCCCCGCCCTGAGACCCAGTACTTC.

The chain links TRBV3-1 (or the pseudogene TRBV3-2) to TRBJ1-1, with TRBD1 matching 11 bases. From germline, CDR1 is LGHDT and CDR2 YNNKEL (reference sequence). Trimming at V came to 0 bases and at J to 9 bases, leaving 3 bases not matched to a gene. This CDR3 contains 14 residues. CDR3 sequence: CASSQDRDRGKAFF. CDR3 in DNA: TGTGCCAGCAGCCAAGACCGGGACAGGGGGAAAGCTTTCTTT.

Points on this clone: An end of the junction does not agree with germline; a read error may underlie this. The V and J genes are TRBV6-5 and TRBJ2-2; D is unresolved. Germline V gene data show CDR1 as MNHEY and CDR2 as SVGAGI. The CDR3 length is 13 residues. The CDR3 sequence is CATSYGNTGELFF. The CDR3 DNA reads TGTGCCACCAGTTACGGTAACACCGGGGAGCTGTTTTTT.

For this clone: Possible read error: a much larger clone is one base away. The V and J genes are TRBV11-2 and TRBJ2-6; no definite D call. Germline loops: CDR1 SGHAT, CDR2 FQNNGV. Trimming pared 5 bases from V and 0 bases from J, leaving 2 bases between. The CDR3 consists of 13 residues. The DNA of the CDR3 is TGTGCCAGCAGCCCCTCTGGGGCCAACGTCCTGACTTTC. Protein product: CASSPSGANVLTF.

The CDR3 nucleotides read TGTGCCAGTAGTATACGCGGACTAAGGAGCCAAGAGACCCAGTACTTC. Translated, it gives CASSIRGLRSQETQYF. J is TRBJ2-5 and V is TRBV19, with a possible D match to TRBD2 (6 bases). CDR1 and CDR2 (germline): LNHDA, SQIVND (reference sequence). The ends were cut back, 2 bases at V and 1 base at J, with 14 bases in the middle. The CDR3 consists of 16 residues. The full variable domain, its missing parts supplied by reference TRBV19 and TRBJ2-5, is DGGITQSPKYLFRKEGQNVTLSCEQNLNHDAMYWYRQDPGQGLRLIYYSQIVNDFQKGDIAEGYSVSREKKESFPLTVTSAQKNPTAFYLCASSIRGLRSQETQYFGPGTRLLVL.